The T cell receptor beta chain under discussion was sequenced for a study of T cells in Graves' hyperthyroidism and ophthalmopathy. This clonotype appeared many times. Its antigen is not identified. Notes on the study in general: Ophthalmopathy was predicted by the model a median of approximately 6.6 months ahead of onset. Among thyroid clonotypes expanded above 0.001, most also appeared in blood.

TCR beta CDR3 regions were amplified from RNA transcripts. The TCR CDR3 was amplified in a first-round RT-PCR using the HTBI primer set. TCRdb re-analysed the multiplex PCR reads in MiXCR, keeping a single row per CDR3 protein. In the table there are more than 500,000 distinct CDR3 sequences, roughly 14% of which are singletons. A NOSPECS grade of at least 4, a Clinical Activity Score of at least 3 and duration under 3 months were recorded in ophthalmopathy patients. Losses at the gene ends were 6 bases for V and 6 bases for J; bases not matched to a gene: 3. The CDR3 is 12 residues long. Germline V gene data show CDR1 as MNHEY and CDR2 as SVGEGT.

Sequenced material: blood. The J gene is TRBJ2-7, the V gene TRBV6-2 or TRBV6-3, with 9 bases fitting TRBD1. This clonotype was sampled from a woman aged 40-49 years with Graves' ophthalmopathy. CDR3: CASRTGGFEQYF. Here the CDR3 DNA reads TGTGCCAGCAGGACAGGGGGGTTCGAGCAGTACTTC.